Sequencing of this TCR beta chain was carried out in a study of blood T cell repertoires in COVID-19. Overall study: The cDNA or gDNA used as material had been derived from T cells, B-cell-depleted T cells, or PBMCs.

The CDR3 has 13 residues. The ends lost 5 bases at V and 4 bases at J; junction bases unmatched: 2. The V gene's germline CDR1 is PRHDT and CDR2 FYEKMQ (reference sequence). TCRdb's table, derived via immunoSEQ multiplex PCR, lists solely in-frame clones and lacks some. The sample holds about 140,000 clones, about 82% seen once. This receptor was identified in a woman over 75 with active or convalescent COVID-19. The sequencing input was peripheral blood. This chain joins TRBV13 and TRBJ1-3, with 7 bases matching TRBD1. CDR3 sequence reads: CASSDRVGNTIYF. The CDR3 DNA sequence: TGTGCCAGCAGCGACAGGGTCGGAAACACCATATATTTT.